The next 23 T cell receptor beta chains were all read from a single sample in a study of T cells in Graves' hyperthyroidism and ophthalmopathy (dated by TCRdb to between 2018 and 2021). Preparation of the library involved multiplex PCR. The instrument was an Illumina HiSeq 2000. The TCR beta CDR3 regions were amplified from the RNA transcripts. The TCR CDR3 was subjected to a first round of RT-PCR using the HTBI primer set and the Qiagen OneStep RT-PCR kit. TCRdb trimmed public reads at Q25 via fastp, called clones via MiXCR and kept in-frame beta chains. When rows share a CDR3 protein, they turn into one entry using the most common DNA and genes. For this sample the table gives about 400,000 distinct CDR3 sequences, of which 14% to 15% were detected only once. Roughly an eighth of the sample belongs to the ten largest clones. Material for sequencing was blood. Receptors originate from a man aged 18 to 29 with Graves' ophthalmopathy.

This clonotype was detected ten times or more. The chain recombines TRBV7-9 with TRBJ2-3; possible D gene TRBD2, 6 bases. CDR3 length equals 16 residues. Trimming left V 4 bases short and J 0 bases short, with 14 bases between. Germline CDR1 reads SEHNR; CDR2 reads FQNEAQ (reference sequence). DNA for the CDR3: TGTGCCAGCAGCTGGCCCTCGGGGGAAAGCACAGATACGCAGTATTTT. Translation gives CASSWPSGESTDTQYF.

This clonotype was seen at least ten times. The V and J genes are TRBV25-1 and TRBJ2-7; tentative D call: TRBD1 (6 bases). V was pared by 3 bases and J by 3 bases, with 12 bases between. Germline V gene data show CDR1 as MGHDK and CDR2 as SYGVNS. The CDR3 length is 14 residues. CDR3 in DNA: TGTGCCAGCAGTGATCACAGGGAAAGCTACGAGCAGTACTTC. Protein: CASSDHRESYEQYF.

This clonotype was recorded once. V usage is TRBV6-1 and J usage is TRBJ2-5, with 10 bases aligning to TRBD2. There are 17 residues in the CDR3. Germline CDR1 reads MNHNS; CDR2 reads SASEGT. The ends lost 8 bases at V and 5 bases at J; junction bases unmatched: 17. This CDR3 is CASAQDSTSGGAETQYF. The CDR3 DNA reads as TGTGCCAGCGCCCAAGACTCGACCAGCGGGGGGGCGGAGACCCAGTACTTC.

Notes on this clonotype: A much larger clone lies a single base off, so this may be a read error. The V and J genes are TRBV20-1 and TRBJ2-1; 10 nucleotides line up with TRBD2. The germline CDR1 and CDR2 sequences are DFQATT and SNEGSKA (reference sequence). Unmatched junction bases numbered 7, after V lost 3 bases and J lost 8 bases. CDR3 size: 14 residues. Written as DNA, the CDR3 is TGCAGTGCTAGCCCAGCGGGGGGGCCGCATGAGCAGTTCTTC. It is translated as CSASPAGGPHEQFF.

A remark on this clonotype: This may arise from a read error, as a much more abundant clone is one base away. The chain carries TRBV12-3 or TRBV12-4 and TRBJ2-5; 10 nucleotides agree with TRBD1. The CDR3 length is 15 residues. V shed 8 bases, J shed 4 bases, and the junction held 10 bases outside the gene matches. The CDR3 DNA sequence: TGTGCCAGCGGCCCCGGACAGGGGGTGGGAGAGACCCAGTACTTC. Its protein is CASGPGQGVGETQYF.

Many counts were recorded for this clonotype. The V call is TRBV27, the J call TRBJ2-7; TRBD1 might be the D (6 bases). V lost 4 bases to trimming and J lost 2 bases, with 9 bases between them. Per the germline V gene, CDR1 is MNHEY and CDR2 is SMNVEV (reference sequence). This CDR3 spans 13 amino acids. The CDR3 loop is CASSSRTAYEQYF. The DNA for the CDR3 is TGTGCCAGCAGTTCCCGGACAGCCTACGAGCAGTACTTC.

This clonotype was counted many times. The rearrangement joins TRBV18 to TRBJ2-5; a weak D match, TRBD1 (5 bases). Germline V gene lookup returns CDR1 KGHSH and CDR2 LQKENI. The V end was cut by 3 bases, the J end by 3 bases, with 11 bases between. This CDR3 is built from 14 residues. The CDR3 sequence is CASSPQGQEETQYF. DNA for the CDR3: TGTGCCAGCTCACCCCAGGGCCAGGAAGAGACCCAGTACTTC.

This clonotype has at least ten counts. CDR3 in amino acids: CAARETIQETQYF. The CDR3 DNA follows: TGTGCCGCCCGGGAGACAATCCAAGAGACCCAGTACTTC. This chain links TRBV3-1 with TRBJ2-5, with a possible D match to TRBD2 (6 bases). Looked up from germline, CDR1 is LGHDT and CDR2 is YNNKEL (reference sequence). CDR3 length: 13 residues. Trimming left V 11 bases short and J 1 base short, with 14 bases between.

As for this clonotype: This may be a read error, as it is one base from a much larger clone. The rearrangement joins TRBV7-2 to TRBJ2-7; possibly TRBD1 for D (6 bases). CDR1 is SGHTA and CDR2 is FQGNSA in the germline V gene. The germline V and J ends were trimmed by 2 bases and 3 bases, with 11 bases remaining between them. The CDR3 contains 14 residues. This CDR3 reads CASSLLGAIYEQYF. As DNA, the CDR3 is TGTGCCAGCAGCTTATTGGGGGCTATCTACGAGCAGTACTTC.

This clonotype has at least ten counts. V gene TRBV5-1 combines with J gene TRBJ2-7; D unclear. The V gene lost 0 bases and the J gene lost 2 bases, with 9 bases spanning the gap. The CDR3 is 14 amino acids. Germline CDR1 is SGHRS and CDR2 is YFSETQ. The DNA of the CDR3 is TGCGCCAGCAGCTTGGTTTTGGGTACCTACGAGCAGTACTTC. Translated, it gives CASSLVLGTYEQYF.

The chain joins TRBV24-1 to TRBJ2-1, with 9 nucleotides matching TRBD2. V was pared by 9 bases and J by 8 bases, with 10 bases of the junction left unmatched. Germline values: CDR1 KGHDR, CDR2 SFDVKD. This CDR3 region has 14 residues. The CDR3 nucleotides read TGTGCCACCGGCGGGAGGGTAGCCGACGATGAGCAGTTCTTC. Its translation: CATGGRVADDEQFF.

This chain links TRBV11-3 with TRBJ2-1, with D hard to call. In germline, CDR1 is SGHNT, CDR2 YENEEA. The CDR3 is 15 amino acids. Between the trimmed V and J ends, which lost 3 bases and 0 bases, there was a span of 9 bases. The CDR3 sequence: CASSFTMTSYNEQFF. The CDR3 DNA follows: TGTGCCAGCAGCTTCACTATGACCTCCTACAATGAGCAGTTCTTC.

This clonotype has a count of ten or more. J is TRBJ2-5 and V is TRBV3-1; 11 bases map to TRBD2. CDR3 size: 17 residues. The V gene end was trimmed by 4 bases and the J gene end by 2 bases; junction bases not matched to a gene: 9. Germline lookup yields CDR1 LGHDT and CDR2 YNNKEL (reference sequence). The DNA for the CDR3 is TGTGCCAGCAGCCCGGGGACTAGCGGAGTCGGTCAAGAGACCCAGTACTTC. Its translation: CASSPGTSGVGQETQYF.

This clonotype was picked up a small number of times. The chain has TRBV6-2 or TRBV6-3 and TRBJ1-5; 10 bases line up with TRBD1. Looked up from germline, CDR1 is MNHEY and CDR2 is SVGEGT. CDR3 size: 16 residues. Trimming removed 2 bases from V and 5 bases from J; junction bases left unmatched: 6. The CDR3 protein is CASSYTRTGGDQPQHF. Written as DNA, the CDR3 is TGTGCCAGCAGTTACACACGGACAGGGGGAGATCAGCCCCAGCATTTT.

The chain links TRBV20-1 to TRBJ2-5; 9 bases are a match to TRBD1. With V trimmed by 4 bases and J by 2 bases, 11 bases remained unmatched. This CDR3 is 16 amino acids long. CDR1 is DFQATT, CDR2 SNEGSKA, per germline (reference sequence). CDR3 region: CSAIRSGTGRQETQYF. The CDR3, as DNA: TGCAGTGCTATTCGCTCCGGGACAGGGAGACAAGAGACCCAGTACTTC.

This chain joins TRBV7-2 and TRBJ2-5, with D perhaps given as TRBD1 or TRBD2 (5 bases each). The CDR3 consists of 15 residues. The V and J ends lost 2 bases and 4 bases respectively, with 14 bases between them. Germline assignment: CDR1 SGHTA and CDR2 FQGNSA. The DNA of the CDR3 is TGTGCCAGCAGCTTACGGGGCCGCGGCGGAGAGACCCAGTACTTC. Residues: CASSLRGRGGETQYF.

A word on this clonotype: The CDR3 does not end in the conserved phenylalanine or tryptophan, so this is likely a read error. This chain links TRBV27 with TRBJ1-4; D gene unclear. V lost 8 bases and J 3 bases, leaving 19 bases between the germline ends. The CDR3 length is 16 residues. Germline V gives CDR1 MNHEY, CDR2 SMNVEV (reference sequence). DNA for the CDR3: TGTGCCAGCTCGGAGGACCTGCAGCGGGCTAATGAAAAACTGTTTCTT. Encoded protein: CASSEDLQRANEKLFL.

This clonotype was seen repeatedly, ten times or more. Compared with germline, one end of the junction differs, possibly owing to a read error. The rearrangement joins TRBV5-1 to TRBJ2-5; D remains unclear. The CDR3 is 11 residues long. Germline V CDR1 and CDR2: SGHRS, YFSETQ. This chain's CDR3 is CASSLEETQYF. DNA of the CDR3: TGTGCCAGCAGCTTAGAGGAGACCCAGTACTTC.

This clonotype was seen a few times. The chain couples TRBV30 to TRBJ2-2; D is tentatively TRBD1 or TRBD2 (5 bases each). The CDR3 is 15 amino acids. Trimming cost V 2 bases and J 1 base, with 11 bases left between them. The V gene's germline CDR1 is GTSNPN and CDR2 SVGIG (reference sequence). CDR3 sequence reads: CAWSMGDVNTGELFF. The CDR3 region has the DNA TGTGCCTGGAGTATGGGGGACGTGAACACCGGGGAGCTGTTTTTT.

This clonotype was detected ten times or more. This chain uses TRBV7-2 with TRBJ2-1, with D possibly TRBD2 on 6 matching bases. Germline values: CDR1 SGHTA, CDR2 FQGNSA. CDR3 size: 14 residues. The V and J ends lost 6 bases and 4 bases respectively, with 13 bases between them. Here the CDR3 DNA reads TGTGCCAGCAGTCGAAGGACTACTTACAATGAGCAGTTCTTC. Translation gives CASSRRTTYNEQFF.

The sample holds a few counts of this clonotype. The rearrangement joins TRBV25-1 to TRBJ2-7; D remains unclear. The CDR3 has 14 amino acids. Looked up from germline, CDR1 is MGHDK and CDR2 is SYGVNS. Trimming took off 3 bases at V and 5 bases at J, with 14 bases between the two ends. Here the CDR3 DNA reads TGTGCCAGCAGTGACGCCAAAACCGGCGACGAGCAGTACTTC. Translated: CASSDAKTGDEQYF.

The V and J genes are TRBV6-1 and TRBJ1-4, with unresolved D. The CDR3 contains 10 residues. V lost 6 bases and J lost 8, with 4 bases in between. Germline CDR1 MNHNS, CDR2 SASEGT. Here the CDR3 reads CASRGEKLFF. In DNA, the CDR3 is TGTGCCAGCAGGGGGGAAAAACTGTTTTTT.

This clonotype was detected a few times. The rearrangement uses TRBV7-9 and TRBJ2-1, with 8 bases lining up with TRBD1. V dropped 5 bases and J dropped 5; count of bases not matched to a gene: 11. In germline, CDR1 is SEHNR, CDR2 FQNEAQ (reference sequence). The CDR3 runs 16 residues. The CDR3 DNA sequence: TGTGCCAGCAGCCCATGGACAGGGAAATCCCACAATGAGCAGTTCTTC. Translating gives CASSPWTGKSHNEQFF.